This T cell receptor (beta chain) was observed in a study of cytomegalovirus exposure and HLA in healthy donors. Study-level information: Assignment to the Caucasian-associated ancestry cluster applied to approximately 80% of the approximately 420 genotyped donors.

This clone was seen a handful of times. The antigen is unknown. The PCR used 60 Vbeta and 13 Jbeta primers. TCRdb's table, derived via immunoSEQ multiplex PCR, lists solely in-frame clones and lacks some. The table has 120,000 or so clones, around 74% seen once. Notes on the study in general: By HLA locus, TCR association rates varied in a later analysis, with DRB1 showing the most and HLA-C the fewest. Segments of the TCR beta V type were, in most cases, productive about 90% or about 30% of the time in an earlier analysis. A later analysis by the authors found several of the most significant clusters apparently linked to common viral pathogens.

CDR3 length: 15 amino acids. Trimming pared 2 bases from V and 0 bases from J, leaving 11 bases between. Germline V CDR1 and CDR2: SGHAT, FQDESV (reference sequence). The receptor was derived from a man aged 55-75 years in good health and CMV-seropositive. The chain couples TRBV11-1 to TRBJ2-7; a weak D match, TRBD2 (7 bases). Material: PBMCs. This chain's CDR3 is CASSLRGGSSYEQYF. The CDR3 region has the DNA TGTGCCAGCAGCTTAAGGGGGGGGTCCTCCTACGAGCAGTACTTC.